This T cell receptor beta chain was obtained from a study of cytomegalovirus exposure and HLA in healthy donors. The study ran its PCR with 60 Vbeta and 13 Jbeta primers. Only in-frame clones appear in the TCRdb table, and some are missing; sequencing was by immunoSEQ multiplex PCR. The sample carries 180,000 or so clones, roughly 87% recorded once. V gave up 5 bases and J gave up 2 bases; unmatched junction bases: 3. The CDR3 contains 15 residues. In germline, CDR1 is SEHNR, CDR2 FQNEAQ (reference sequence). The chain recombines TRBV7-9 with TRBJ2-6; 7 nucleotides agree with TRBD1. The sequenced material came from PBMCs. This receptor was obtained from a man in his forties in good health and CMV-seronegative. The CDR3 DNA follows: TGTGCCAGCAGCGGGACAGAAACTGGGGCCAACGTCCTGACTTTC. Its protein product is CASSGTETGANVLTF.